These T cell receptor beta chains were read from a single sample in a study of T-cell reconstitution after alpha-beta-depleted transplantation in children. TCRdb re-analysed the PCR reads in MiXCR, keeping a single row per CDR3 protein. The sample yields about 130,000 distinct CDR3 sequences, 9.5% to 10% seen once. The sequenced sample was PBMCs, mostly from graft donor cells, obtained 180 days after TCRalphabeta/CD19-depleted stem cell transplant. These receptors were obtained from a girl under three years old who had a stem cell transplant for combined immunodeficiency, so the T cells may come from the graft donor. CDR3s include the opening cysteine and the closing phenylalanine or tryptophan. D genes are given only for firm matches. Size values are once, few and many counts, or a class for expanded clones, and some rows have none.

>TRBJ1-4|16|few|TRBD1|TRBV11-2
CASSPGQDATNEKLFF
TGTGCCAGCAGCCCTGGACAGGATGCAACTAATGAAAAACTGTTTTTT
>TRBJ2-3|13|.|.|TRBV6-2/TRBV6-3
CASSRGSTDTQYF
TGTGCCAGCAGTCGGGGGTCCACAGATACGCAGTATTTT
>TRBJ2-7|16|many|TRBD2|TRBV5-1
CASSLVQAGEIYEQYF
TGCGCCAGCAGCTTGGTCCAAGCGGGAGAGATCTACGAGCAGTACTTC
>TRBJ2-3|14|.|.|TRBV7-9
CASSLSTVQITQYF
TGTGCCAGCAGCTTAAGTACAGTACAGATAACGCAGTATTTT
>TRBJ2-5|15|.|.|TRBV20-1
CSARPGPLRIETQYF
TGCAGTGCCCGCCCGGGCCCTTTAAGGATAGAGACCCAGTACTTC
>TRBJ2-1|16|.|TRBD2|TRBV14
CASSPWTSGRRNEQFF
TGTGCCAGCAGCCCCTGGACTAGCGGGAGGAGAAATGAGCAGTTCTTC
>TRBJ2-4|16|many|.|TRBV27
CASSPRGRMAKNIQYF
TGTGCCAGCAGTCCCAGGGGAAGAATGGCCAAAAACATTCAGTACTTC
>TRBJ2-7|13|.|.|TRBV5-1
CASSLAELYEQYF
TGCGCCAGCAGCTTGGCCGAACTCTACGAGCAGTACTTC
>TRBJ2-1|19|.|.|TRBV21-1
CASSKARGLAGVGTMGQFF
TGTGCCAGCAGCAAAGCAAGGGGACTAGCGGGAGTCGGCACAATGGGGCAGTTCTTC
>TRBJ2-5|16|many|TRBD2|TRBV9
CASSVSSGGAWETQYF
TGTGCCAGCAGCGTATCTAGCGGGGGGGCCTGGGAGACCCAGTACTTC
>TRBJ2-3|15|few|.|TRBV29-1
CSVEPSRGGTDTQYF
TGCAGCGTTGAACCGTCTCGGGGCGGCACAGATACGCAGTATTTT
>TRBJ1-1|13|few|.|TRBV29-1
CSVTRQMNTEAFF
TGCAGCGTCACCCGACAGATGAACACTGAAGCTTTCTTT
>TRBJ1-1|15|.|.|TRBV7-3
CASSLYSGFNTEAFF
TGTGCCAGCAGCTTATATTCGGGGTTTAACACTGAAGCTTTCTTT
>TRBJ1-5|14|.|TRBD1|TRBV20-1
CSARDRQGGQPQHF
TGCAGTGCTAGAGATAGACAGGGAGGTCAGCCCCAGCATTTT
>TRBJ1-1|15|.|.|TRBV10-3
CAISENRVRNTEAFF
TGTGCCATCAGTGAGAACAGGGTAAGGAACACTGAAGCTTTCTTT
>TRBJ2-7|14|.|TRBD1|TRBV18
CASSPMGDSYEQYF
TGTGCCAGCTCACCAATGGGGGACAGCTACGAGCAGTACTTC
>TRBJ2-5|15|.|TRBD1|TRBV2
CASRDVGTDQETQYF
TGTGCCAGCAGGGACGTCGGGACAGACCAAGAGACCCAGTACTTC
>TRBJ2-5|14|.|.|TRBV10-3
CAISEFRGEETQYF
TGTGCCATCAGTGAGTTTAGGGGGGAAGAGACCCAGTACTTC
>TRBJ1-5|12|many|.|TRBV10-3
CASGGSNQPQHF
TGTGCCTCCGGTGGGAGCAATCAGCCCCAGCATTTT
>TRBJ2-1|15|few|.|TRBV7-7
CASSDRRASYNEQFF
TGTGCTAGCAGCGACCGGCGGGCATCCTACAATGAGCAGTTCTTC
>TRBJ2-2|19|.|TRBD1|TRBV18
CASSQLWTGSVANTGELFF
TGTGCCAGCTCACAACTCTGGACAGGGTCGGTAGCGAACACCGGGGAGCTGTTTTTT
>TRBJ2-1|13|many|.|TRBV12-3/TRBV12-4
CASSFTWRGEQFF
TGTGCCAGCAGTTTTACCTGGCGGGGTGAGCAGTTCTTC
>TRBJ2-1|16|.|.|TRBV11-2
CASSLGSGASYNERFF
TGTGCCAGCAGCTTAGGGTCCGGGGCCTCCTACAATGAGCGGTTCTTC
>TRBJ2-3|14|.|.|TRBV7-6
CASSFGLATDTQYF
TGTGCCAGCAGCTTCGGGCTAGCCACAGATACGCAGTATTTT
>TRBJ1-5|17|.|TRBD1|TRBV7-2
CASSLPTGQRFNQPQHF
TGTGCCAGCAGCCTCCCAACGGGACAGCGCTTCAATCAGCCCCAGCATTTT
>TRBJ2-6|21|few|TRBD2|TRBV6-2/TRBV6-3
CASRPTTSGGPHFSGANVLTF
TGTGCCAGCCGCCCGACGACTAGCGGGGGGCCCCACTTCTCTGGGGCCAACGTCCTGACTTTC
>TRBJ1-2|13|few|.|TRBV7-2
CASSLTRADGYTF
TGTGCCAGCAGCTTAACGAGGGCGGATGGCTACACCTTC
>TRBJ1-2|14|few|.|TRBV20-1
CSARIRRSGYGYTF
TGCAGTGCAAGGATCCGACGGTCGGGCTATGGCTACACCTTC
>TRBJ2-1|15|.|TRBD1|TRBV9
CASSSQQGAGNEQFF
TGTGCCAGCAGCTCTCAACAGGGGGCGGGAAATGAGCAGTTCTTC
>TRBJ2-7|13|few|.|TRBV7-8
CASSSRFPYEQYF
TGTGCCAGCAGCTCTAGGTTCCCCTACGAGCAGTACTTC
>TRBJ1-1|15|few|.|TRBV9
CASSYTGRGATEAFF
TGTGCCAGCAGCTACACAGGGAGGGGAGCGACTGAAGCTTTCTTT
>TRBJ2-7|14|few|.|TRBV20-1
CSARSTVTLREQYF
TGCAGTGCTAGGTCGACAGTTACTCTACGCGAGCAGTACTTC
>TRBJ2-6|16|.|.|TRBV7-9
CASSLSSGAGANVLTF
TGTGCCAGCAGCTTATCCTCAGGGGCTGGGGCCAACGTCCTGACTTTC
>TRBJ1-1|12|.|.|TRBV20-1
CSARQANTEAFF
TGCAGTGCTAGACAGGCGAACACTGAAGCTTTCTTT
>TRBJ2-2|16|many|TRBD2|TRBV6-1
CASRDLAGGITGELFF
TGTGCCAGCAGGGACCTAGCGGGGGGAATAACCGGGGAGCTGTTTTTT
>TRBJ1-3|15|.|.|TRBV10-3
CAISDHGSSGNTIYF
TGTGCCATCAGTGACCACGGTAGCTCTGGAAACACCATATATTTT
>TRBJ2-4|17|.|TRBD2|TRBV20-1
CSAEDRLAAVAKNIQYF
TGCAGTGCCGAAGATAGGCTAGCGGCCGTAGCCAAAAACATTCAGTACTTC
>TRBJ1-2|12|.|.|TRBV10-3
CAMLNQGSGYTF
TGTGCCATGTTGAACCAGGGAAGTGGCTACACCTTC
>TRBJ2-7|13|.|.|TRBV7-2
CASSLGPLGGQYF
TGTGCCAGCAGCTTAGGCCCCTTAGGAGGGCAGTACTTC
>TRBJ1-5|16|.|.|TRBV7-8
CASMEDTVYSNQPQHF
TGTGCCAGCATGGAGGACACCGTTTATAGCAATCAGCCCCAGCATTTT
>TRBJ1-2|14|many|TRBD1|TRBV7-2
CASGNRDRDYGYTF
TGTGCCAGCGGAAACCGGGACAGAGATTATGGCTACACCTTC
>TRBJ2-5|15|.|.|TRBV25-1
CASSELVGAGETQYF
TGTGCCAGCAGTGAATTGGTAGGGGCAGGAGAGACCCAGTACTTC
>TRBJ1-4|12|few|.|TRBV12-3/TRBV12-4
CASRTGSRGLFF
TGTGCCAGCAGAACAGGGTCCAGAGGTCTGTTTTTT
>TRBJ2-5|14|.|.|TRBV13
CASSPPAGQETQYF
TGTGCCAGCAGCCCGCCGGCAGGGCAAGAGACCCAGTACTTC
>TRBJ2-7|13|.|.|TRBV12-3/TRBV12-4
CASSLMASGEQYF
TGTGCCAGCAGTTTAATGGCCTCGGGGGAGCAGTACTTC
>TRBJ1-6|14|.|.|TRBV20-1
CSARERQGNSPLHF
TGCAGTGCTAGAGAACGGCAGGGGAATTCACCCCTCCACTTT
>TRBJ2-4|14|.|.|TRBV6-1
CASRPGSSWNSQYF
TGTGCCAGCAGACCCGGTTCTAGTTGGAACAGTCAGTACTTC
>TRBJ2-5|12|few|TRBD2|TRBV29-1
CSFGLARETQYF
TGCAGCTTTGGACTAGCTCGCGAGACCCAGTACTTC
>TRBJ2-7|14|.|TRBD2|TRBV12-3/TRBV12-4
CASSLRGGRYEQYF
TGTGCCAGCAGTTTACGGGGGGGCCGGTACGAGCAGTACTTC
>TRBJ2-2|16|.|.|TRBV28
CASSFGAQGYTGELFF
TGTGCCAGCAGTTTTGGGGCCCAGGGTTACACCGGGGAGCTGTTTTTT
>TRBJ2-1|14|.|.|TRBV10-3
CAISESSDYNEQFF
TGTGCCATCAGTGAGTCAAGCGACTACAATGAGCAGTTCTTC
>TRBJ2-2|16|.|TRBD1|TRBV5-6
CASINPGQAHTGELFF
TGTGCCAGCATTAACCCAGGACAGGCACACACCGGGGAGCTGTTTTTT
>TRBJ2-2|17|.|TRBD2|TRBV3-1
CASCQDGGTSVRGELFF
TGTGCCAGCTGCCAAGATGGCGGGACTAGCGTCAGGGGGGAGCTGTTTTTT